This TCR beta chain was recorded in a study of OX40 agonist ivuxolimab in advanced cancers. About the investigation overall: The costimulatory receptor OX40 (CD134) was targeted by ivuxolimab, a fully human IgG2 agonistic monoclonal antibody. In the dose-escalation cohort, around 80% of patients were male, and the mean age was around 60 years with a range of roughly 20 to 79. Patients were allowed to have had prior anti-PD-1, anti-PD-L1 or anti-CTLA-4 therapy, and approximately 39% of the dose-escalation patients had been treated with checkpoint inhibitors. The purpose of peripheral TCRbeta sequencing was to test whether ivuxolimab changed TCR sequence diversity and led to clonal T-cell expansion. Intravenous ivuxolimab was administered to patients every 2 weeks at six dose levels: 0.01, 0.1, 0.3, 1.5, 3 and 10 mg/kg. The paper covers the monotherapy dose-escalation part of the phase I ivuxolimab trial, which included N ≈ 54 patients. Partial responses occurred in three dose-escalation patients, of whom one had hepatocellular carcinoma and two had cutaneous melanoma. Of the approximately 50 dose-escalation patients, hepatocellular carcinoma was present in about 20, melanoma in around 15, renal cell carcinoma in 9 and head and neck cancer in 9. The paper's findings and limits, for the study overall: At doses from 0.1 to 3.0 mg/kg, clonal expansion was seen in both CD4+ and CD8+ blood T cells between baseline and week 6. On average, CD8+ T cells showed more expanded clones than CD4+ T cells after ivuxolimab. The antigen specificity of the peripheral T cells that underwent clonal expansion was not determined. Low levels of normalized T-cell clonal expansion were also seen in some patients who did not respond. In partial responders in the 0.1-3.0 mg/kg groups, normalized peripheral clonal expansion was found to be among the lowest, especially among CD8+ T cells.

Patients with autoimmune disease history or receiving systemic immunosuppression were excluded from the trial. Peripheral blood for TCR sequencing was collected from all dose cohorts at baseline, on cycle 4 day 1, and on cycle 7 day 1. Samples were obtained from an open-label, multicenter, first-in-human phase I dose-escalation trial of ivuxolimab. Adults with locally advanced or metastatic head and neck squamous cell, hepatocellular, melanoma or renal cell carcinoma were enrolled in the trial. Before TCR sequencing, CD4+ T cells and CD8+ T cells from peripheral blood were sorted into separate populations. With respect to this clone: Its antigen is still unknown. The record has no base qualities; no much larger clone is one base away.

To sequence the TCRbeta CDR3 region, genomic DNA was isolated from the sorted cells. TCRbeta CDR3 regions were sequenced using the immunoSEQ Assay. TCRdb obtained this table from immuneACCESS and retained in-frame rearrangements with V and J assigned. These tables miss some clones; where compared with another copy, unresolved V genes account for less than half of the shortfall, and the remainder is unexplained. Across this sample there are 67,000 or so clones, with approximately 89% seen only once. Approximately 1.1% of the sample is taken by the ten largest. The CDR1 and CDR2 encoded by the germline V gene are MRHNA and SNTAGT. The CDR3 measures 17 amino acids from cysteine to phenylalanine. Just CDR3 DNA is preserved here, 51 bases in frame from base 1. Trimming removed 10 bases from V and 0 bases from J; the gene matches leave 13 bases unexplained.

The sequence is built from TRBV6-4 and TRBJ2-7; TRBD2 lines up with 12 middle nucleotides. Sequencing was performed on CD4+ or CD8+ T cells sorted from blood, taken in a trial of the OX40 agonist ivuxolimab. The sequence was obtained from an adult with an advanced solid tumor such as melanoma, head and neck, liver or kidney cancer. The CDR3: CATHKTSGGPSSYEQYF. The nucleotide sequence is TGTGCCACCCATAAGACTAGCGGGGGCCCCAGCTCCTACGAGCAGTACTTC.